Presented here are 20 T cell receptor beta chains from one specimen sequenced in a study of blood T cell repertoires in COVID-19. Assay used: immunoSEQ multiplex PCR; TCRdb lists only in-frame clones, some missing. The data contain 150,000 or so clones, approximately 84% of them singletons. The material sequenced was peripheral blood. These receptors all stem from a man aged 35 to 55 who had recovered from COVID-19.

The rearrangement links TRBV19 to TRBJ2-7; D may be TRBD1 (6 bases). The CDR3 has 14 amino acids. Trimming took 1 base from V and 5 from J, leaving 12 bases between them. The germline gives CDR1 LNHDA, CDR2 SQIVND (reference sequence). Here the CDR3 reads CASSIGQHRDEQYF. CDR3 sequence (DNA): TGTGCCAGTAGTATAGGCCAGCACAGGGACGAGCAGTACTTC.

Written as DNA, the CDR3 is TGTGCCAGCAGCTACTCACGACAGTCCACCGGGGAGCTGTTTTTT. It encodes CASSYSRQSTGELFF. The chain employs TRBV7-4 and TRBJ2-2; tentative D call: TRBD1 (5 bases). The CDR3 loop spans 15 amino acids. V lost 4 bases and J 4 bases, leaving 13 bases between the germline ends. Germline V gene data show CDR1 as SGHVT and CDR2 as SQSDAQ.

This chain connects TRBV12-3 or TRBV12-4 to TRBJ2-2; tentatively, D is TRBD1 (7 bases). The CDR3 totals 13 residues. The V end was cut by 7 bases, the J end by 7 bases, with 13 bases between. The CDR3 nucleotides are TGTGCCAGCACTGGAGGGGGCGACGGGGAGCTGTTTTTT. Its protein is CASTGGGDGELFF.

This rearrangement joins TRBV6-6 to TRBJ1-1, with TRBD1 as a possible D gene (6 bases). V gave up 6 bases and J gave up 6 bases, with 11 bases separating them. The germline V gene has CDR1 MNHNY and CDR2 SVGAGI (reference sequence). The CDR3 loop spans 12 amino acids. CDR3 loop: CASSPQGAEAFF. Written as DNA, the CDR3 is TGTGCCAGCAGCCCACAGGGTGCTGAAGCTTTCTTT.

This clone appeared a single time. The gene calls are TRBV27 and TRBJ2-2; unclear D gene. The germline gives CDR1 MNHEY, CDR2 SMNVEV (reference sequence). The CDR3 covers 15 residues. The V end lost 2 bases, the J end lost 1 base, and 8 bases lay between the germline ends. CDR3 nucleotides: TGTGCCAGCAGTTTAATGCCAGGGAACACCGGGGAGCTGTTTTTT. Translating gives CASSLMPGNTGELFF.

The genes are TRBV6-5 and TRBJ2-7, with 7 bases fitting TRBD1. CDR3 length equals 13 residues. V gave up 10 bases and J gave up 0 bases; unmatched junction bases: 6. CDR1 and CDR2 (germline): MNHEY, SVGAGI. The CDR3 DNA follows: TGTGCCACTGACACAGGGGCCTCCTACGAGCAGTACTTC. It translates to CATDTGASYEQYF.

This rearrangement joins TRBV24-1 to TRBJ2-4, with TRBD1 matching over 7 bases. J lost 13 bases, V lost 1 base, and 3 bases had no gene match. The CDR3 sequence is 12 residues long. Germline V gene lookup returns CDR1 KGHDR and CDR2 SFDVKD. CDR3 coding DNA: TGTGCCACCAGTGATTTCGGACAGGCCCAGTACTTC. Translation: CATSDFGQAQYF.

The chain is built from TRBV6-2 or TRBV6-3 and TRBJ2-1, with D perhaps TRBD1 (6 bases). This CDR3 spans 14 amino acids. V shed 2 bases and J shed 7 bases, with 12 bases lying between them. Germline CDR1 reads MNHEY; CDR2 reads SVGEGT. The CDR3 DNA reads as TGTGCCAGCAGTTACCAGGGCAGGGGAAATGAGCAGTTCTTC. Amino acid sequence: CASSYQGRGNEQFF.

CDR3 protein: CASSIRGVGRGYTF. CDR3 coding DNA: TGCGCCAGCAGCATAAGAGGAGTAGGCCGGGGCTACACCTTC. The J gene is TRBJ1-2, the V gene TRBV5-1, with D hard to call. The CDR3 is 14 residues long. From germline, CDR1 is SGHRS and CDR2 YFSETQ. Trimming removed 4 bases at V and 8 bases at J, with 18 bases between.

The gene calls are TRBV19 and TRBJ2-1; 11 nucleotides match TRBD2. The CDR3 runs 14 residues. The V gene's germline CDR1 is LNHDA and CDR2 SQIVND (reference sequence). V was clipped by 6 bases and J by 2 bases; unmatched bases: 0. CDR3 protein: CASRGLAAYNEQFF. The DNA for the CDR3 is TGTGCCAGTAGGGGACTAGCGGCCTACAATGAGCAGTTCTTC.

The chain joins TRBV7-9 to TRBJ2-1; 7 nucleotides match TRBD1. There are 14 residues in the CDR3. V was clipped by 4 bases and J by 8 bases; unmatched bases: 8. CDR1 is SEHNR and CDR2 is FQNEAQ in the germline V gene (reference sequence). CDR3 bases: TGTGCCAGCAGCTCCCCGACAGGGAGTCATGAGCAGTTCTTC. This encodes CASSSPTGSHEQFF.

The rearrangement links TRBV27 to TRBJ1-4; no clear D gene. This CDR3 is 13 amino acids long. Trimming removed 4 bases from V and 5 bases from J, with 8 bases in between. CDR1 MNHEY and CDR2 SMNVEV come from the germline V gene (reference sequence). The CDR3 sequence: CASSYQANEKLFF. The CDR3 DNA sequence: TGTGCCAGCAGTTATCAGGCCAATGAAAAACTGTTTTTT.

This sequence joins TRBV5-5 and TRBJ2-1, with D tentatively TRBD2 (6 bases). Germline V gene sequence: CDR1 SGHKS, CDR2 YYEKEE (reference sequence). V lost 5 bases, J lost 5 bases, and 17 bases lay in between. The CDR3 is 15 residues long. The CDR3 coding sequence is TGTGCCAGCAGTGTGGGGCTAGCGTATAACAATGAGCAGTTCTTC. Residues: CASSVGLAYNNEQFF.

The chain carries TRBV30 and TRBJ2-1, with 13 bases identical to TRBD2. Germline V gives CDR1 GTSNPN, CDR2 SVGIG (reference sequence). This CDR3 is built from 16 residues. With V trimmed by 1 base and J by 4 bases, 4 bases remained unmatched. CDR3 nucleotides: TGTGCCTGGAGTGGCCCACTAGCGGGAGGGTACAATGAGCAGTTCTTC. Translating gives CAWSGPLAGGYNEQFF.

This clone was picked up one time. The chain couples TRBV4-1 to TRBJ1-5, with 8 bases aligning to TRBD1. This CDR3 comprises 15 residues. V gave up 2 bases and J gave up 7 bases; unmatched junction bases: 7. The germline CDR1 and CDR2 sequences are MGHRA and YSYEKL. The CDR3 reads CASSQQGAGGQPQHF. The CDR3 DNA reads TGCGCCAGCAGCCAACAGGGGGCAGGAGGACAGCCCCAGCATTTT.

The J gene is TRBJ2-3, the V gene TRBV29-1, with D perhaps TRBD2 (5 bases). Looked up from germline, CDR1 is SQVTM and CDR2 is ANQGSEA. The CDR3 length is 14 residues. V was trimmed by 1 base and J by 0 bases, leaving 8 bases between them. CDR3 loop: CSVEAGWSTDTQYF. Written as DNA, the CDR3 is TGCAGCGTTGAAGCGGGATGGAGCACAGATACGCAGTATTTT.

This rearrangement joins TRBV9 to TRBJ2-1; 7 bases map to TRBD2. The CDR3 has 12 amino acids. J gave up 7 bases and V 4 bases, and 2 bases lay outside the gene matches. Germline loops: CDR1 SGDLS, CDR2 YYNGEE. The CDR3 is CASSTGGNEQFF. The CDR3 DNA sequence: TGTGCCAGCAGCACGGGGGGAAATGAGCAGTTCTTC.

This sequence joins TRBV24-1 and TRBJ2-1, with TRBD1 identical over 7 bases. Germline V CDR1 and CDR2: KGHDR, SFDVKD. V gave up 3 bases and J gave up 4 bases; unmatched junction bases: 8. The CDR3 consists of 16 residues. This chain's CDR3 is CATSDTGQGVYNEQFF. The CDR3 DNA follows: TGTGCCACCAGTGATACAGGCCAGGGGGTATACAATGAGCAGTTCTTC.

The rearrangement links TRBV11-2 to TRBJ2-5; the match to TRBD2 covers 9 bases. The V gene end was trimmed by 5 bases and the J gene end by 5 bases; junction bases not matched to a gene: 9. The CDR3 length is 15 residues. Germline CDR1 is SGHAT and CDR2 is FQNNGV. The CDR3 region has the DNA TGTGCCAGCAGCAACCCAGCGGGAGGACGGGAGACCCAGTACTTC. Its translation: CASSNPAGGRETQYF.

The V and J genes are TRBV29-1 and TRBJ2-7, with TRBD2 as a possible D gene (5 bases). The germline CDR1 and CDR2 sequences are SQVTM and ANQGSEA. CDR3 length: 13 residues. V lost 6 bases, J lost 4 bases, and 16 bases lay in between. The chain's CDR3 is CSVWLASSYEQYF. The CDR3, as DNA: TGCAGCGTCTGGCTAGCTTCCTCGTACGAGCAGTACTTC.